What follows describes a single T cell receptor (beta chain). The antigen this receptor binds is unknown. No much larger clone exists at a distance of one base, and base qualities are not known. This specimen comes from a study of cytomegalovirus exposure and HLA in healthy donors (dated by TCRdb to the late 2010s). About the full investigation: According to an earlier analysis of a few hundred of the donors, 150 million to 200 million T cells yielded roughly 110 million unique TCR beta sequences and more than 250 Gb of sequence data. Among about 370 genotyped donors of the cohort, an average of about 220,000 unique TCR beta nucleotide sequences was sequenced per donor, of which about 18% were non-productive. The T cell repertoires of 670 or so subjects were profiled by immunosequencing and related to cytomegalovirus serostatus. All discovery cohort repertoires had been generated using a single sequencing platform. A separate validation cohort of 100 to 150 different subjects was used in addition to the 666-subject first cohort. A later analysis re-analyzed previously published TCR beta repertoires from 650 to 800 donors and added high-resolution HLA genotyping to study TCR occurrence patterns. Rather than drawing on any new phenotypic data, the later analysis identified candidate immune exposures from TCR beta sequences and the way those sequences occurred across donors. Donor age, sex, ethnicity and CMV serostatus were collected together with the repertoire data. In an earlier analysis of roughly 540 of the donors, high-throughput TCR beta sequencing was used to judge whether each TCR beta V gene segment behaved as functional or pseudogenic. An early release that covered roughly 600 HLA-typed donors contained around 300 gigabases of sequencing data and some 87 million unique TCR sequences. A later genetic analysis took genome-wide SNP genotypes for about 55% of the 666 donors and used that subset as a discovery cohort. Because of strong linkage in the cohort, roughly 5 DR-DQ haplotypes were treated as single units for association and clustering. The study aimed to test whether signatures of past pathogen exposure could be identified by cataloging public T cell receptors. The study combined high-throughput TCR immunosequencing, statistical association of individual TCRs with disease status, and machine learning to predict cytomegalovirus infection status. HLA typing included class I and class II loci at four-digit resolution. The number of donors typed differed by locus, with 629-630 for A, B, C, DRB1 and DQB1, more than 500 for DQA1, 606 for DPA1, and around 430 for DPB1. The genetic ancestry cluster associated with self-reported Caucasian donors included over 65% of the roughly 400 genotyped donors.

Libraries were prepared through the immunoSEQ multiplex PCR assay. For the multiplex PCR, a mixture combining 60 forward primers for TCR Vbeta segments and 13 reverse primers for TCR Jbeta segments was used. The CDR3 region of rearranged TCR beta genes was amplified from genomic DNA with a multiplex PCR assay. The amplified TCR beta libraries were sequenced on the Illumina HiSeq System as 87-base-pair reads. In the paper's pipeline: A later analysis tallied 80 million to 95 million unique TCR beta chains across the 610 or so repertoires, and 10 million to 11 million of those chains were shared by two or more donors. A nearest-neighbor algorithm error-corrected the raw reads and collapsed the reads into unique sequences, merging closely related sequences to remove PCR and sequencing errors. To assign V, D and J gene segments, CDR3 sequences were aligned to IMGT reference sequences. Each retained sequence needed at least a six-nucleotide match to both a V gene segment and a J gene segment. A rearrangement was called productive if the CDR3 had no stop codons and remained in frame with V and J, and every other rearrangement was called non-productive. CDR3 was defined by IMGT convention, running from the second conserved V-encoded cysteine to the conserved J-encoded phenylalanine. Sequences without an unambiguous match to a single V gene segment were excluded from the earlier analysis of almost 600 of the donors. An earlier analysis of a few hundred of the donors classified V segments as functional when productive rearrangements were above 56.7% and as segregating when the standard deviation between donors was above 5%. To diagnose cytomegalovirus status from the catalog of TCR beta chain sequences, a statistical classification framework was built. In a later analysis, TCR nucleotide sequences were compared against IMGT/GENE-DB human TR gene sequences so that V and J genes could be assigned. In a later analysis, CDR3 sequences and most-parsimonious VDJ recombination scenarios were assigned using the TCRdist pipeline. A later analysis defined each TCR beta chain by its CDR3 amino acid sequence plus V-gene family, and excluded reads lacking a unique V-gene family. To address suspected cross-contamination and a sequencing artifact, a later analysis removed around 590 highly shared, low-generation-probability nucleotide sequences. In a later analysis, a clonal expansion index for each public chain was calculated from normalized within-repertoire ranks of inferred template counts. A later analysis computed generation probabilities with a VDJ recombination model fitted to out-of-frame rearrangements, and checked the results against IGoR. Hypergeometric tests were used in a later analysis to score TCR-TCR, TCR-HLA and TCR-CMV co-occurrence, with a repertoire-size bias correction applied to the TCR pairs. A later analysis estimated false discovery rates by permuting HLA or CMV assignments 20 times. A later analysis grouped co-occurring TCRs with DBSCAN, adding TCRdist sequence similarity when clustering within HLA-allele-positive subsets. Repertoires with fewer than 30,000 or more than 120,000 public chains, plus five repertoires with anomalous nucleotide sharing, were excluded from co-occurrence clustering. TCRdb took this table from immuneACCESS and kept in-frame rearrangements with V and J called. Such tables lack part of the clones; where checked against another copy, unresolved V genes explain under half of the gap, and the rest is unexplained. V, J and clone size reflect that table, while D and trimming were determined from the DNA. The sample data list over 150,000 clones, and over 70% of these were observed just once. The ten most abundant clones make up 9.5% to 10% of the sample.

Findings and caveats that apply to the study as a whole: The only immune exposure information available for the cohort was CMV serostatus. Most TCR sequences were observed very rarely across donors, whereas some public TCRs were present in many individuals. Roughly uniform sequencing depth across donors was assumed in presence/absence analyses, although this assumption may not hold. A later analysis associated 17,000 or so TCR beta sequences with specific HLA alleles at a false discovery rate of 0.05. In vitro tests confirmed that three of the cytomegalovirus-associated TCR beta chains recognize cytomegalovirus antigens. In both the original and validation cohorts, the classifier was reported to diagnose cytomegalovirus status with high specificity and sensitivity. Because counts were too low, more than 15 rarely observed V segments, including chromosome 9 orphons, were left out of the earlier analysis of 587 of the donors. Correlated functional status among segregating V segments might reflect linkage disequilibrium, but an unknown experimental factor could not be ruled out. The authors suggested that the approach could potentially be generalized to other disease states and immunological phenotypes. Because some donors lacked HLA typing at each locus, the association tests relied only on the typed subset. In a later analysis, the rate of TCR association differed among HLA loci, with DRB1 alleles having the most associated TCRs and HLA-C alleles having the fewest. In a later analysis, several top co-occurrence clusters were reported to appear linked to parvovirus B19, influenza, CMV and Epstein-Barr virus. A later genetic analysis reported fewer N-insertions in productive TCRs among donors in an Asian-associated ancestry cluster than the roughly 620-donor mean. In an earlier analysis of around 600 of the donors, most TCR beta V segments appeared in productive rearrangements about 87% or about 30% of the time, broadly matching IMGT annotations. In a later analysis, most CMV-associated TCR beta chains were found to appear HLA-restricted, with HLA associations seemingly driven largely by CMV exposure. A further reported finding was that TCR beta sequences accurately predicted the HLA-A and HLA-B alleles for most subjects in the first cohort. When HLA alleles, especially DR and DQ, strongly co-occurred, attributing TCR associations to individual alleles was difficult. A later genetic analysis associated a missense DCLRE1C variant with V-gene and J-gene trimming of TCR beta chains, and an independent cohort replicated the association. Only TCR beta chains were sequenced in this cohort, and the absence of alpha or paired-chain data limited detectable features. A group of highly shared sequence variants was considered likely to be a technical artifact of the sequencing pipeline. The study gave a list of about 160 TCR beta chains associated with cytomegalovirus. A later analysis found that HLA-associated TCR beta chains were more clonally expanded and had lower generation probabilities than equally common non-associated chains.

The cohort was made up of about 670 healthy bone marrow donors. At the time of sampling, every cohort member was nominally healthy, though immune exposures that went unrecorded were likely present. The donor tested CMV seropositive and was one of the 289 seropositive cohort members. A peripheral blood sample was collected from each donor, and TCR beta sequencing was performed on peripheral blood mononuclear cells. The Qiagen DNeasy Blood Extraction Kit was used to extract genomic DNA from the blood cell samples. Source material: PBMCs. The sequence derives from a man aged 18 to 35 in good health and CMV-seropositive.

CDR3 loop: CASSIRQGDTGELFF. The sequence in DNA is TGTGCCAGCAGCATACGACAGGGGGACACCGGGGAGCTGTTTTTT. The chain is made from TRBV5-4 and TRBJ2-2, with 9 bases in between that match TRBD1. Trimming removed 4 bases from V and 3 bases from J; the gene matches leave 4 bases unexplained. Spanning cysteine to phenylalanine, the CDR3 consists of 15 amino acids. Kept here is only the CDR3 DNA, which spans 45 bases and is read in frame from base 1. As encoded in the germline V gene (reference sequence), CDR1 is SGHNT while CDR2 is YYREEE.